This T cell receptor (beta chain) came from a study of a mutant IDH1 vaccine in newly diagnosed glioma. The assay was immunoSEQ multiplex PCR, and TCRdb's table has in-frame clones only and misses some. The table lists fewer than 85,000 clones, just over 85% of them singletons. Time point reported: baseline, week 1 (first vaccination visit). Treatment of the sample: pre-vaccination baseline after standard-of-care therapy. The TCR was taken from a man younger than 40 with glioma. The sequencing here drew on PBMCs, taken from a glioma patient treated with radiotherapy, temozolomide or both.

The CDR3 here is CASSLGDRGTYNEQFF. In nucleotides, the CDR3 is TGTGCCAGCAGCTTAGGGGACAGGGGGACCTACAATGAGCAGTTCTTC. V gene TRBV7-6 combines with J gene TRBJ2-1; 11 bases fit TRBD1. Trimming removed 1 base from V and 2 bases from J; junction bases left unmatched: 1. Looked up from germline, CDR1 is SGHVS and CDR2 is FNYEAQ. The CDR3 totals 16 residues.